Here is one T cell receptor (beta chain) with its context. The source of the sample is a study of shared clonotypes between healthy human individuals. The length of the CDR3 is 15 residues. Germline lookup yields CDR1 MGHRA and CDR2 YSYEKL. V gave up 1 base and J gave up 5 bases, with 14 bases separating them. Genomic DNA of each subset was evenly split across several immunoSEQ plates. Generated by immunoSEQ multiplex PCR, the TCRdb table keeps only in-frame clones and is missing some. The sample shows hundreds of thousands of clones, about three quarters of them seen only once. The TCR sequence derives from a woman aged 25-40 years in good health. The sample taken for sequencing was memory CD4+ T cells sorted from blood. Noted subset: CD45RA-negative fraction. The V gene is TRBV4-1, the J gene TRBJ1-1, with TRBD1 as a possible D gene (5 bases). CDR3 DNA sequence: TGCGCCAGCAGCCAAGGTCAGGGTAGTGATACTGAAGCTTTCTTT. This encodes CASSQGQGSDTEAFF.